This TCR beta chain was sequenced for a study of blood T cell repertoires in COVID-19. In the study overall: The samples span acute and convalescent COVID-19 from the United States, Italy and Spain. Sources were T cells, B-cell-depleted T cells, or PBMCs; the material itself was cDNA or gDNA.

The germline gives CDR1 MNHEY, CDR2 SVGEGT. The CDR3 is 11 residues long. V gave up 6 bases and J gave up 8 bases, with 8 bases separating them. In the original workflow: Amplification of reference gene primers was used by the study to estimate nucleated cell counts. Using immunoSEQ multiplex PCR, the repertoire was profiled, and TCRdb retains in-frame clones only, with some absent. The V and J calls and clone size come from that table; D and trimming were worked out from the DNA. The table shows fewer than 180,000 clones, with 80% to 90% occurring only once. This TCR derives from a man aged 65 to 85 with acute or convalescent COVID-19. The V call is TRBV6-2 or TRBV6-3, the J call TRBJ2-1; no clear D gene. Sequencing was done on a sample of peripheral blood. The CDR3, as DNA: TGTGCCAGCAGCAATATCGATGAGCAGTTCTTC. This gives the protein CASSNIDEQFF.